Listed below are T cell receptor beta chains from one sample, sequenced in a study of circulating CD8 cells and anti-PD-1 response in melanoma. From the reads, TCRdb called clonotypes with MiXCR, one entry per CDR3 protein. The sample carries 540 or so distinct CDR3 sequences, approximately 6.3% recorded once. This sample comprised CD8+ T cells from PBMCs, obtained at baseline or after one month of anti-PD-1 therapy (not recorded which). The receptor set was obtained from a human donor with melanoma. The CDR3 runs from the conserved cysteine through the conserved F or W. The D gene is left open where the match is weak. Size is omitted from some rows. Given values are once, few, many or a class for expanded clones.

D	size	V	J	CDR3	DNA
.	hyperexpanded	TRBV20-1	TRBJ2-1	CSASGSFTPGDEQFF	TGCAGTGCTAGCGGGTCCTTTACTCCTGGCGATGAGCAGTTCTTC
TRBD1	.	TRBV7-3	TRBJ2-5	CASSPFPPGQGGSTGETQYF	TGTGCCAGCAGCCCATTCCCCCCCGGACAGGGAGGCTCGACGGGAGAGACCCAGTACTTC
TRBD2	large	TRBV7-2	TRBJ2-1	CASSLDWRETYNEQFF	TGTGCCAGCAGCTTAGATTGGCGGGAGACATACAATGAGCAGTTCTTC
.	medium-sized	TRBV2	TRBJ1-5	CASRQSNQPQHF	TGTGCCAGCAGACAGAGCAATCAGCCCCAGCATTTT
.	large	TRBV14	TRBJ2-7	CASSLLDKKIAYEQYF	TGTGCCAGCAGCCTGCTGGATAAGAAAATAGCCTACGAGCAGTACTTC
.	medium-sized	TRBV12-3/TRBV12-4	TRBJ1-1	CASTPDRMNTEAFF	TGTGCCAGCACCCCCGACAGGATGAACACTGAAGCTTTCTTT
TRBD2	large	TRBV28	TRBJ2-1	CASSSTSGSGNEQFF	TGTGCCAGCAGTTCCACTAGCGGGAGCGGTAATGAGCAGTTCTTC
.	large	TRBV21-1	TRBJ2-7	CASSTGYTYEQYF	TGTGCCAGCAGCACGGGGTACACCTACGAGCAGTACTTC
TRBD2	.	TRBV19	TRBJ2-2	CASKASGRALNGELFF	TGTGCCAGTAAGGCTAGCGGGAGGGCCCTAAACGGGGAGCTGTTTTTT
TRBD2	large	TRBV20-1	TRBJ2-1	CSARGPSGRTPNEQFF	TGCAGTGCTAGGGGGCCTAGCGGGAGGACCCCCAATGAGCAGTTCTTC
.	large	TRBV29-1	TRBJ2-7	CSVFGGGDYEQYF	TGCAGCGTTTTCGGTGGCGGGGACTACGAGCAGTACTTC
TRBD2	large	TRBV20-1	TRBJ2-1	CSASLAGAYNEQFF	TGCAGTGCTAGTCTAGCGGGAGCCTACAATGAGCAGTTCTTC
.	large	TRBV25-1	TRBJ2-7	CASSATGTRPYEQYF	TGTGCCAGCAGTGCAACCGGGACGCGTCCCTACGAGCAGTACTTC
TRBD2	.	TRBV15	TRBJ2-1	CATSRSGTETSGRASNEQFF	TGTGCCACCAGCAGATCCGGGACTGAGACTAGCGGGAGGGCTAGCAATGAGCAGTTCTTC
.	medium-sized	TRBV7-2	TRBJ2-7	CASGDYYEQYF	TGTGCCAGCGGCGACTACTACGAGCAGTACTTC
TRBD1	large	TRBV29-1	TRBJ2-7	CSVLTDRPTGEQYF	TGCAGCGTTCTGACGGACAGGCCTACGGGGGAGCAGTACTTC
.	few	TRBV29-1	TRBJ2-7	CSVEDSKVSYEQYF	TGCAGCGTTGAAGATAGCAAGGTCTCCTACGAGCAGTACTTC
.	medium-sized	TRBV29-1	TRBJ2-1	CSVEGTGFVYNEQFF	TGCAGCGTTGAGGGAACAGGGTTCGTTTACAATGAGCAGTTCTTC
TRBD2	medium-sized	TRBV7-2	TRBJ2-7	CASSPPPGLPHF	TGTGCCAGCTCACCCCCACCGGGACTACCTCATTTC
TRBD2	medium-sized	TRBV27	TRBJ2-1	CASSSGLAGAWNEQFF	TGTGCCAGCAGTTCCGGACTAGCGGGGGCCTGGAATGAGCAGTTCTTC
.	medium-sized	TRBV28	TRBJ2-3	CASSSSRSTDTQYF	.
.	large	TRBV19	TRBJ2-2	CASSIWRGPQINTGELFF	TGTGCCAGTAGTATTTGGCGGGGGCCTCAAATTAACACCGGGGAGCTGTTTTTT
.	large	TRBV19	TRBJ2-7	CASSNWDGHYEQYF	TGTGCCAGTAGCAACTGGGACGGTCACTACGAGCAGTACTTC
TRBD1	large	TRBV25-1	TRBJ1-1	CASSPFVAGGTDAQEAFF	TGTGCCAGCAGTCCTTTTGTCGCCGGAGGGACAGACGCCCAAGAGGCTTTCTTT
.	large	TRBV7-3	TRBJ2-1	CASSLELGNEQFF	TGTGCCAGCAGCTTAGAACTAGGCAATGAGCAGTTCTTC
TRBD2	few	TRBV14	TRBJ2-7	CASSQDLAGEYYEQYF	TGTGCCAGCAGCCAAGATTTAGCGGGAGAATACTACGAGCAGTACTTC
.	hyperexpanded	TRBV24-1	TRBJ2-1	CATSDLRGGEQFF	TGTGCCACCAGTGATTTGCGGGGAGGTGAGCAGTTCTTC
TRBD1	medium-sized	TRBV19	TRBJ2-2	CASSPTGGNTGELFF	TGTGCCAGTAGTCCGACAGGGGGGAACACCGGGGAGCTGTTTTTT